The 21 T cell receptor beta chains below were found in one sample sequenced in a study of T cells in Graves' hyperthyroidism and ophthalmopathy. Amplification yielded TCR beta CDR3 regions, with RNA transcripts as the source. The study used the HTBI primer set for a first-round RT-PCR of the TCR CDR3. Using its own MiXCR run on the multiplex PCR reads, TCRdb lists one record per CDR3 protein. Of some 270,000 distinct CDR3 sequences in the sample, roughly 13% are singletons; the top ten hold 7% to 9.5%. The sample was blood. These receptors all stem from a middle-aged woman with Graves' hyperthyroidism.

The J gene is TRBJ1-3, the V gene TRBV6-1, with TRBD1 as a possible D gene (5 bases). In germline, CDR1 is MNHNS, CDR2 SASEGT. The V end was cut by 6 bases, the J end by 4 bases, with 16 bases between. The CDR3 covers 15 residues. The CDR3 reads CASRDGAGRGNTIYF. CDR3 bases: TGTGCCAGCAGGGACGGGGCAGGCCGCGGAAACACCATATATTTT.

This clonotype was seen many times. The chain links TRBV7-2 to TRBJ1-2; D ambiguous. Germline loops: CDR1 SGHTA, CDR2 FQGNSA. CDR3 length: 13 residues. The V end lost 5 bases, the J end lost 1 base, and 8 bases lay between the germline ends. CDR3 amino acids: CASSPDFNYGYTF. The CDR3 bases are TGTGCCAGCAGCCCGGACTTTAACTATGGCTACACCTTC.

This chain joins TRBV29-1 and TRBJ2-7, with 7 positions matching TRBD2. The V gene end was trimmed by 7 bases and the J gene end by 5 bases; junction bases not matched to a gene: 11. The CDR3 loop spans 13 amino acids. Germline CDR1 reads SQVTM; CDR2 reads ANQGSEA. CDR3 loop: CSAHLGGPHEQYF. CDR3 nucleotide sequence: TGCAGCGCACATTTGGGAGGGCCGCACGAGCAGTACTTC.

This clonotype was seen repeatedly, ten times or more. V is TRBV28 and J is TRBJ1-6; D is uncertain. From germline, CDR1 is MDHEN and CDR2 SYDVKM. The CDR3 contains 14 residues. V was trimmed by 2 bases and J by 7 bases, leaving 9 bases between them. The CDR3 loop reads CASSLNSVNSPLHF. Here the CDR3 DNA reads TGTGCCAGCAGTTTAAATAGTGTCAATTCACCCCTCCACTTT.

This clonotype was recorded many times. CDR3 DNA sequence: TGTGCCAGTAGATCCAGGGCAGATCAGCCCCAGCATTTT. Protein product: CASRSRADQPQHF. The V gene is TRBV19, the J gene TRBJ1-5; maybe TRBD1 (5 bases). The ends were cut back, 6 bases at V and 5 bases at J, with 11 bases in the middle. The CDR3 runs to 13 residues. Germline CDR1 reads LNHDA; CDR2 reads SQIVND (reference sequence). Variable domain in full (rest from reference TRBV19 and TRBJ1-5): DGGITQSPKYLFRKEGQNVTLSCEQNLNHDAMYWYRQDPGQGLRLIYYSQIVNDFQKGDIAEGYSVSREKKESFPLTVTSAQKNPTAFYLCASRSRADQPQHFGDGTRLSIL.

This clonotype was observed many times. The chain carries TRBV2 and TRBJ1-3, with D uncertain. The CDR3 sequence is 17 residues long. The germline V gene encodes CDR1 SNHLY and CDR2 FYNNEI. V was shortened by 3 bases and J by 2 bases, with 17 bases between the two germline ends. CDR3 region: CASSDREGMIAGNTIYF. CDR3 coding DNA: TGTGCCAGCAGTGATCGTGAAGGGATGATCGCTGGAAACACCATATATTTT.

This clonotype was counted at least ten times. The rearrangement joins TRBV3-1 to TRBJ2-1; TRBD2 matches at 13 bases. There are 16 residues in the CDR3. Trimming at V came to 4 bases and at J to 2 bases, leaving 2 bases not matched to a gene. CDR1 and CDR2 (germline): LGHDT, YNNKEL (reference sequence). The CDR3 nucleotides read TGTGCCAGCAGCCGAGGACTAGCGGGAGCCTACAATGAGCAGTTCTTC. Residues: CASSRGLAGAYNEQFF.

The sample holds a few counts of this clonotype. This sequence joins TRBV18 and TRBJ2-2; D might be TRBD1 or TRBD2, each matching 5 bases. CDR1 and CDR2 from the germline V gene are KGHSH and LQKENI. The CDR3 has 15 amino acids. V was pared by 2 bases and J by 9 bases, with 16 bases between. The CDR3 bases are TGTGCCAGCTCACCAACGCAGCGGCAGGGAAGGGAGCTGTTTTTT. This gives the protein CASSPTQRQGRELFF.

The chain is built from TRBV19 and TRBJ1-3; maybe TRBD1 (6 bases). The CDR3 runs to 17 residues. Germline-derived CDR1 and CDR2 are LNHDA and SQIVND (reference sequence). V was clipped by 9 bases and J by 1 base, with 22 bases between them. The CDR3 sequence is CASRGQENQISGNTIYF. CDR3 in DNA: TGTGCCAGCCGGGGGCAGGAAAACCAAATTTCTGGAAACACCATATATTTT.

This clonotype was recorded at least ten times. The chain uses TRBV28 and TRBJ2-1; no clear D. Germline V lookup: CDR1 MDHEN, CDR2 SYDVKM. The CDR3 is 12 amino acids. V was cut by 4 bases and J by 6 bases, with 7 bases left in between. CDR3 in DNA: TGTGCCAGCAGTTCGGTAATCAATGAGCAGTTCTTC. This codes for CASSSVINEQFF. The full variable domain, completed using reference TRBV28 and TRBJ2-1, is DVKVTQSSRYLVKRTGEKVFLECVQDMDHENMFWYRQDPGLGLRLIYFSYDVKMKEKGDIPEGYSVSREKKERFSLILESASTNQTSMYLCASSSVINEQFFGPGTRLTVL.

As concerns this clonotype: A much larger clonotype is one base distant, so this may be a read error. This chain joins TRBV6-6 and TRBJ1-5, with 10 positions matching TRBD1. The CDR3 sequence is 18 residues long. The V and J ends lost 0 bases and 4 bases, in that order; junction bases with no gene match: 9. Germline values: CDR1 MNHNY, CDR2 SVGAGI (reference sequence). CDR3 nucleotide sequence: TGTGCCAGCAGTTACTCGGGTGGGACAGGGGTTCGGAATCAGCCCCAGCATTTT. It codes for CASSYSGGTGVRNQPQHF.

Only a few counts were recorded for this clonotype. The chain is built from TRBV19 and TRBJ1-1, with D hard to call. The V end lost 8 bases, the J end lost 3 bases, and 13 bases lay between the germline ends. The CDR3 sequence is 13 residues long. The germline V gene has CDR1 LNHDA and CDR2 SQIVND (reference sequence). The CDR3 nucleotides are TGTGCCAGTTATCAGCCTCCCGACACTGAAGCTTTCTTT. Translated: CASYQPPDTEAFF.

Many counts were recorded for this clonotype. J is TRBJ1-5 and V is TRBV12-3 or TRBV12-4, with D possibly matching TRBD1 (6 bases). V shed 2 bases and J shed 7 bases, with 15 bases lying between them. The CDR3 runs 15 residues. CDR3 nucleotide sequence: TGTGCCAGCAGTTTACAACAGGGTTCATCCCAGCCCCAGCATTTT. It specifies CASSLQQGSSQPQHF.

This clonotype was counted many times. The chain employs TRBV7-2 and TRBJ1-2; D is unresolved. The CDR3 has 14 residues. The V end lost 5 bases, the J end lost 3 bases, and 13 bases lay between the germline ends. Germline V gene lookup returns CDR1 SGHTA and CDR2 FQGNSA. In DNA form, the CDR3 reads TGTGCCAGCAGCCTTGACCCGATAGACTATGGCTACACCTTC. Amino acid sequence: CASSLDPIDYGYTF.

The genes are TRBV14 and TRBJ2-3; D not certain. In germline, CDR1 is SGHDN, CDR2 FVKESK. Deletions cut 1 base from V and 0 bases from J, with 14 bases between. The CDR3 has 17 residues. CDR3 sequence (DNA): TGTGCCAGCAGCCAAGGATCTGGGCGCCCGAGCACAGATACGCAGTATTTT. Protein product: CASSQGSGRPSTDTQYF.

This clonotype appeared many times. This chain's CDR3 is CASSLGQRAYEQYF. CDR3 in DNA: TGTGCCAGCAGCTTGGGCCAGAGAGCCTACGAGCAGTACTTC. The chain has TRBV7-2 and TRBJ2-7; D is undetermined. This CDR3 region has 14 residues. Trimming left V 3 bases short and J 2 bases short, with 11 bases between. The V gene's germline CDR1 is SGHTA and CDR2 FQGNSA.

As for this clonotype: One end of the junction fails to match germline, which may point to a read error. J is TRBJ2-1 and V is TRBV7-7; 9 bases match TRBD2. In germline, CDR1 is SSHAT, CDR2 FNYEAQ (reference sequence). The CDR3 spans 15 residues. As DNA, the CDR3 is TGTGCTAGCAGCCTCATAGCGGGAGTCTACAGTGAGCAGTTCTTC. Its translation is CASSLIAGVYSEQFF.

The gene calls are TRBV9 and TRBJ2-5; a possible D gene is TRBD2 (7 bases). The V end lost 4 bases, the J end lost 2 bases, and 18 bases lay between the germline ends. The CDR3 extends over 16 amino acids. CDR1 and CDR2 from the germline V gene are SGDLS and YYNGEE. The DNA for the CDR3 is TGTGCCAGCAGCCTTAGGGGGGGAGGTCTACAAGAGACCCAGTACTTC. This codes for CASSLRGGGLQETQYF.

The table lists this clonotype with a few counts. This chain links TRBV10-1 with TRBJ1-1; D is unresolved. Germline V gene data show CDR1 as WNHNN and CDR2 as SYGVQD (reference sequence). Trimming shortened V by 6 bases and J by 3 bases, and 14 bases separated the two germline ends. This CDR3 spans 14 amino acids. In DNA form, the CDR3 reads TGCGCCAGCAGCTCCAGGCGATTTGACACTGAAGCTTTCTTT. Encoded protein: CASSSRRFDTEAFF.

This clonotype was counted at least ten times. The chain joins TRBV20-1 to TRBJ2-1; TRBD2 agrees at 7 bases. The V segment lost 6 bases and the J segment 4 bases; nucleotides outside the gene matches: 9. The CDR3 length is 14 residues. Germline V gives CDR1 DFQATT, CDR2 SNEGSKA (reference sequence). Here the CDR3 DNA reads TGCAGTGCCACTTGGACTAGTGATTACAATGAGCAGTTCTTC. It yields the protein CSATWTSDYNEQFF.

The chain combines TRBV7-9 with TRBJ2-3; perhaps TRBD2 as D (6 bases). CDR1 SEHNR and CDR2 FQNEAQ come from the germline V gene (reference sequence). The CDR3 totals 17 residues. Trimming removed 4 bases from V and 4 bases from J, with 21 bases in between. Here the CDR3 DNA reads TGTGCCAGCAGCTCGCTCGGGGGAGCCGAAAGGGCAGATACGCAGTATTTT. The encoded protein is CASSSLGGAERADTQYF.